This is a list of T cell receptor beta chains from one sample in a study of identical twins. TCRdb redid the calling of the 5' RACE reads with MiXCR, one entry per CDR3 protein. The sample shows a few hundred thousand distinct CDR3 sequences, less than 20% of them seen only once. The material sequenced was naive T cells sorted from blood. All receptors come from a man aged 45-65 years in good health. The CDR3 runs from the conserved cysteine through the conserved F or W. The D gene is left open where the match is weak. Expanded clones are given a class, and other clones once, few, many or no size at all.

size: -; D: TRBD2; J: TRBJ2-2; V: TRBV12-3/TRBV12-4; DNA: TGTGCCAGCAAAATAGCGGGGGGACACGGGGAGCTGTTTTTT; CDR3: CASKIAGGHGELFF
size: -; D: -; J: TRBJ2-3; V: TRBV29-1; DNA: TGCAGCGTTGTGACAGGCACTAGCACAGATACGCAGTATTTT; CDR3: CSVVTGTSTDTQYF
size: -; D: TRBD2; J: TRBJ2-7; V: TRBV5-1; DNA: TGCGCCAGCAGCACGTCGGGAGGGGACGAGCAGTACTTC; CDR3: CASSTSGGDEQYF
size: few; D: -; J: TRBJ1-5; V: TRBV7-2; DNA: TGTGCCAGCGGGATTTTCGGGGCAGGACAGCCCCAGCATTTT; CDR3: CASGIFGAGQPQHF
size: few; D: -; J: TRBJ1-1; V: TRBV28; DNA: TGTGCCAGCAGTGGGGGCCCCCGGAACACTGAAGCTTTCTTT; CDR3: CASSGGPRNTEAFF
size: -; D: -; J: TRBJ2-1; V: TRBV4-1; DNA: TGCGCCAGCAGCTTTCTCCCTTTTTCATCCAATGAGCAGTTCTTC; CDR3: CASSFLPFSSNEQFF
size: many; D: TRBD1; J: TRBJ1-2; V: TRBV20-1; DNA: TGCAGTGCTAGCGGGTCTGGACAGGGGTATGGCTACACCTTC; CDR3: CSASGSGQGYGYTF
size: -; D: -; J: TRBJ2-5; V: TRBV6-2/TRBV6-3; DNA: TGTGCCAGCCTCCCGCGTTACCAAGAGACCCAGTACTTC; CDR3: CASLPRYQETQYF
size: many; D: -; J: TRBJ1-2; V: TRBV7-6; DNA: TGTGCCAGCAGCCCAGGGGTTCGAGCCGGCTACACCTTC; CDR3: CASSPGVRAGYTF
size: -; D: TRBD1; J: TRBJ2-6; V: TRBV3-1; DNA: TGTGCCAGCAGCCGAGGGACAGTTCAGACGGGGGCCAACGTCCTGACTTTC; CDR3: CASSRGTVQTGANVLTF
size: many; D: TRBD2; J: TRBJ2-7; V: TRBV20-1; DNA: TGCAGTGCTCGAGGGGCTAGCGGGAGTATGTACGAGCAGTACTTC; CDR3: CSARGASGSMYEQYF
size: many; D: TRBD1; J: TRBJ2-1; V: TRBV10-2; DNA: TGCGCCAGCAGTGAACAGGGGGCGGGAAATGAGCAGTTCTTC; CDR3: CASSEQGAGNEQFF
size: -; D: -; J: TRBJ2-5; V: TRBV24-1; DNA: TGTGCCACCAGTGATGGGGGGACGGCCGGAGGGGAGACCCAGTACTTC; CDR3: CATSDGGTAGGETQYF
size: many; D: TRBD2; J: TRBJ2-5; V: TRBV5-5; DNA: TGTGCCAGCAGCTTGAGCCGGGGGGTAGAGACCCAGTACTTC; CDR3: CASSLSRGVETQYF
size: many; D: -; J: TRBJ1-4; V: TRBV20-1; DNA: TGCAGTGCTAGAGATGCGGGACGGGCGAATGAAAAACTGTTTTTT; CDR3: CSARDAGRANEKLFF
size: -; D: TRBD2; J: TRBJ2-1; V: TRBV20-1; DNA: TGCAGTGCTCCGACTAGCTTGAGTCTTGAGCAGTTCTTC; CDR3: CSAPTSLSLEQFF
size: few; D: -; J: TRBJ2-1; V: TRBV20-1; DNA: TGCAGTGCTTCCCGGGACTTCGCTCAGTTCTTC; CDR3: CSASRDFAQFF
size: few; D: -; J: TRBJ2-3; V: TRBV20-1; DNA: TGCAGTGCTAGGGTCACAGATACGCAGTATTTT; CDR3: CSARVTDTQYF
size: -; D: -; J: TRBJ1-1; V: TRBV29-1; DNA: TGCAGCGCCCCTGGACAGACCAACACTGAAGCTTTCTTT; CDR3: CSAPGQTNTEAFF
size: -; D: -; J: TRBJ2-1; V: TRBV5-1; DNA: TGCGCCAGCAGCTTCGACCGAGGTGGAGGCAATGAGCAGTTCTTC; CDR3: CASSFDRGGGNEQFF
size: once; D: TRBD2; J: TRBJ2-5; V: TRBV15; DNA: TGTGCCACCAGCAGAGATGGAGCGGGGGAGACCCAGTACTTC; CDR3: CATSRDGAGETQYF
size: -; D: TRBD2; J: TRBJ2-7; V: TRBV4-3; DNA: TGCGCCAGCAGCCAAGCCCTTGGCGGGAGAGGCGAGCAGTACTTC; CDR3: CASSQALGGRGEQYF
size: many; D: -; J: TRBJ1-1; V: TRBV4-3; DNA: TGCGCCAGCAGCCAAGAGGTGGTCGGGTTCGCTGAAGCTTTCTTT; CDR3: CASSQEVVGFAEAFF
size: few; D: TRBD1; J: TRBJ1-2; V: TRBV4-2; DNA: TGTGCCAGCAGCCAAGCGACAGGGGACAACTATGGCTACACCTTC; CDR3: CASSQATGDNYGYTF
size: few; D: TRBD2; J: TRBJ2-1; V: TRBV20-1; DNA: TGCAGTGCTTTTACTAGCCGGACTAGCAACAATGAGCAGTTCTTC; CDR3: CSAFTSRTSNNEQFF
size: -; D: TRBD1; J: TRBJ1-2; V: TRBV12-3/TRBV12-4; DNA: TGTGCCAGCAGTAAACGAACGGGACAGCTATACTATGGCTACACCTTC; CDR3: CASSKRTGQLYYGYTF
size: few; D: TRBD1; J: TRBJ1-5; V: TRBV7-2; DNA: TGTGCCAGCAGCGAGGACAGGGGGAGTAGTCAGCCCCAGCATTTT; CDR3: CASSEDRGSSQPQHF
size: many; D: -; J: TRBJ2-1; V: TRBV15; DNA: TGTGCCACCAGCAGGAGGGAGGAGCAGCAGTTCTTC; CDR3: CATSRREEQQFF
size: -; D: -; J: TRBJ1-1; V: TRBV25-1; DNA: TGTGCCAGCAGTGAATCCGGCAGGAGGAACACTGAAGCTTTCTTT; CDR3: CASSESGRRNTEAFF
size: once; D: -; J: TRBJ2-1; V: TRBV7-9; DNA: TGTGCCAGCAGCACCATCAGGGGCTCCTACAATGAGCAGTTCTTC; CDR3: CASSTIRGSYNEQFF
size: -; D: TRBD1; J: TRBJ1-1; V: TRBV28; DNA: TGTGCCAGCAGTCCATTCGACAGGGGGTACAACACTGAAGCTTTCTTT; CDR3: CASSPFDRGYNTEAFF
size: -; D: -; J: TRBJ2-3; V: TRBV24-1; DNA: TGTGCCACCAGTGATTTTCGGCAGGAAGACCCAGATACGCAGTATTTT; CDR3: CATSDFRQEDPDTQYF
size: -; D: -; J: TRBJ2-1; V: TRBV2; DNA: TGTGCCAGCAGTGAGTCGGTATTCAGAAACAATGAGCAGTTCTTC; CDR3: CASSESVFRNNEQFF
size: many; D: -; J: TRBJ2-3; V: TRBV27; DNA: TGTGCCAGCAGTTCCTGGAACCCGAGTAGGGCAGATACGCAGTATTTT; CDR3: CASSSWNPSRADTQYF
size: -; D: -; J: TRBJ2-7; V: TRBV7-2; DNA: TGTGCCAGCACCCGGAGGGGGCGGACCTACGAGCAGTACTTC; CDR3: CASTRRGRTYEQYF
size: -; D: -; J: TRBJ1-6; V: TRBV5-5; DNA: TGTACCAGCAGCGGGGACATTTCACCCCTCCACTTT; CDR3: CTSSGDISPLHF
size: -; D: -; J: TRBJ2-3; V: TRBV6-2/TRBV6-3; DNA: TGTGCCAGCATTGCGGCTATTACGGATACGCAGTATTTT; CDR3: CASIAAITDTQYF
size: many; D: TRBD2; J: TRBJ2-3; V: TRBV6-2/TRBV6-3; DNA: TGTGCCAGCAGTTACTCTGGCGGGGGGGCTGCAGATACGCAGTATTTT; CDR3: CASSYSGGGAADTQYF